Listed below are T cell receptor beta chains from one sample, sequenced in a study of T cells in Graves' hyperthyroidism and ophthalmopathy. Using its own MiXCR run on the multiplex PCR reads, TCRdb lists one record per CDR3 protein. Of about 250,000 distinct CDR3 sequences listed, roughly 15% are singletons. The sequenced sample consisted of blood. These receptors were obtained from a woman in her fifties or sixties with Graves' hyperthyroidism that later progressed to Graves' ophthalmopathy. Each CDR3 is given with its conserved first and last residue. Fields, in order: V gene, clone size, J gene, D gene, CDR3 DNA, CDR3 protein. The D gene is left open where the match is weak. Some rows have no size entry. The others give once, few or many, or a class for an expanded clone.

TRBV2	many	TRBJ2-7	TRBD1	TGTGCCAGTGGACAGGGTCTCTACGAGCAGTACTTC	CASGQGLYEQYF
TRBV9	many	TRBJ1-1	-	TGTGCCAGCAGCGTACTCAGGGTAGCCACTGAAGCTTTCTTT	CASSVLRVATEAFF
TRBV5-5	-	TRBJ2-5	TRBD1	TGTGCCAGCAGCTTGACAGGGGGCGTAGAGACCCAGTACTTC	CASSLTGGVETQYF
TRBV7-3	many	TRBJ2-7	-	TGTGCCAGCAGCCCCGCTAGCCACTCCTACGAGCAGTACTTC	CASSPASHSYEQYF
TRBV7-9	-	TRBJ1-1	-	TGTGCCAGCAAAACCGACTGGCGGGGGGAGGGAGGTACTGAAGCTTTCTTT	CASKTDWRGEGGTEAFF
TRBV5-1	many	TRBJ1-4	-	TGCGCCAGCAGCACCACAGGGTCAACTAATGAAAAACTGTTTTTT	CASSTTGSTNEKLFF
TRBV5-6	many	TRBJ2-4	TRBD2	TGTGCCAGCAGCGGGGGGACTAGCGGGAGGCTTGACCTAGCCAAAAACATTCAGTACTTC	CASSGGTSGRLDLAKNIQYF
TRBV25-1	-	TRBJ2-7	TRBD2	TGCGCCAGCAGCCCCTCTTCTCTTAGCGGGTCAGGCTACGAGCAGTACTTC	CASSPSSLSGSGYEQYF
TRBV20-1	many	TRBJ1-5	-	TGCAGTGGAATTCAGGGATATCAGCCCCAGCATTTT	CSGIQGYQPQHF
TRBV28	many	TRBJ2-7	-	TGTGCCACCTTTCGGTACGAGCAGTACTTC	CATFRYEQYF
TRBV20-1	many	TRBJ2-5	-	TGCAGTGCTCTGTGGGGGAATCGGGAGACCCAGTACTTC	CSALWGNRETQYF
TRBV18	many	TRBJ1-4	-	TGTGCCAGCTCACCACCCGGGAGGGGCCGGACTAATGAAAAACTGTTTTTT	CASSPPGRGRTNEKLFF
TRBV20-1	many	TRBJ1-2	-	TGCAGTGCCGAGGGGGGGATTTATGGCTACACCTTC	CSAEGGIYGYTF
TRBV3-1	-	TRBJ2-7	-	TGTGCCAGCGGACAACCGGGTTTCGGAGGCGAGCAGTACTTC	CASGQPGFGGEQYF
TRBV12-3/TRBV12-4	-	TRBJ1-4	-	TGTGCCAGCAGTTTAGGGGCCTGGACGGATGAAAAACTGTTTTTT	CASSLGAWTDEKLFF
TRBV5-1	many	TRBJ1-1	TRBD1	TGCGCCAGCAGCTTTACCGGGACAGGGAACACTGAAGCTTTCTTT	CASSFTGTGNTEAFF